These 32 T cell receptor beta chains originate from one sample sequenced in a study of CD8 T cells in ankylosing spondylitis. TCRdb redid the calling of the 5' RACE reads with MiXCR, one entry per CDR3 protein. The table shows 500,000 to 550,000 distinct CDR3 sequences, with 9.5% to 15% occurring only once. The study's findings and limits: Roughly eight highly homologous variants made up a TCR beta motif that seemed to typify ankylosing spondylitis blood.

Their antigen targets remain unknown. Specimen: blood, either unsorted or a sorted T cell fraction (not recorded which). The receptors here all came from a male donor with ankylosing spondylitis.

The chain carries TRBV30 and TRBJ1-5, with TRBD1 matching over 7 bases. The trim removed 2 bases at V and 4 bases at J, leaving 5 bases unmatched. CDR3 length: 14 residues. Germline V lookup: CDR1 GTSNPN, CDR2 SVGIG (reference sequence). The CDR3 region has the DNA TGTGCCTGGAGTTTGCAGGGGGGGAATCAGCCCCAGCATTTT. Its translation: CAWSLQGGNQPQHF.

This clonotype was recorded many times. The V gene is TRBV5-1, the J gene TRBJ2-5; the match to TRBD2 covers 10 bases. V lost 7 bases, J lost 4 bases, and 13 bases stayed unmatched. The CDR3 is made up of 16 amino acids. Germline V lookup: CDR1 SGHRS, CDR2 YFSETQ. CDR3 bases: TGCGCCAGCCTAGCGGGAGCGGGAATTCAGAGAGAGACCCAGTACTTC. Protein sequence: CASLAGAGIQRETQYF.

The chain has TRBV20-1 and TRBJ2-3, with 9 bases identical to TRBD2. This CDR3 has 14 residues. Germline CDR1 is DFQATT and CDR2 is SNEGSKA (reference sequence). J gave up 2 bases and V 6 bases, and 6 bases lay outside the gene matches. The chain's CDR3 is CSALGGRATDTQYF. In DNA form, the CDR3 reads TGCAGTGCCCTGGGCGGGAGGGCCACAGATACGCAGTATTTT.

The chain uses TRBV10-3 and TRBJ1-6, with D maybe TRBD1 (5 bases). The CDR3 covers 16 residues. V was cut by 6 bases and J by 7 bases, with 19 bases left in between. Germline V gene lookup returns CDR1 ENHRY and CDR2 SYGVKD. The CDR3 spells CAISPQNRIGNSPLHF. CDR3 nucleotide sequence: TGTGCCATCAGCCCGCAGAACAGGATCGGCAATTCACCCCTCCACTTT.

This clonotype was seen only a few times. The CDR3 sequence is CSASGLAGWGETQYF. CDR3 DNA: TGCAGTGCTAGCGGGCTAGCGGGCTGGGGAGAGACCCAGTACTTC. This chain joins TRBV20-1 and TRBJ2-5; 8 bases line up with TRBD2. The V and J ends lost 3 bases and 4 bases, in that order; junction bases with no gene match: 10. The germline gives CDR1 DFQATT, CDR2 SNEGSKA (reference sequence). The CDR3 has 15 amino acids.

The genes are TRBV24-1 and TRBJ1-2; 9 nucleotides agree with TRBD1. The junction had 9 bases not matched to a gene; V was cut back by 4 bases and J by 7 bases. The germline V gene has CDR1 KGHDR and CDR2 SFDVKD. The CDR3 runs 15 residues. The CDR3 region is CATSDPGQGKRGYTF. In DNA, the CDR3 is TGTGCCACCAGTGACCCGGGACAGGGCAAGCGTGGCTACACCTTC.

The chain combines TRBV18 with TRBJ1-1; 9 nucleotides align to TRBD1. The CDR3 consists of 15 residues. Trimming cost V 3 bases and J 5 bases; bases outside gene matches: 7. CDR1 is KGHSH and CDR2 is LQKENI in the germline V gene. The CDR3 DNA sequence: TGTGCCAGCTCACCTACGGGACAGGGAGGTACTGAAGCTTTCTTT. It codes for CASSPTGQGGTEAFF.

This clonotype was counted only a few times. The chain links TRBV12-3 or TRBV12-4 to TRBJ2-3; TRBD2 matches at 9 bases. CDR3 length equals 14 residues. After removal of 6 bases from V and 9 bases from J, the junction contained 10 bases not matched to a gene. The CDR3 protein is CASRGSGRRLTQYF. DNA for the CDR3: TGTGCCAGCAGGGGTAGCGGGAGACGGTTGACGCAGTATTTT.

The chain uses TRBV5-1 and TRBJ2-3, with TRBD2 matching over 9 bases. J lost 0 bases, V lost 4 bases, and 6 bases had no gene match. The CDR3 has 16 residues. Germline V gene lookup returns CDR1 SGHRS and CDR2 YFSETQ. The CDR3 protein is CASSRGTSSSTDTQYF. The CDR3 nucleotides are TGCGCCAGCAGCCGTGGGACTAGCTCTAGCACAGATACGCAGTATTTT.

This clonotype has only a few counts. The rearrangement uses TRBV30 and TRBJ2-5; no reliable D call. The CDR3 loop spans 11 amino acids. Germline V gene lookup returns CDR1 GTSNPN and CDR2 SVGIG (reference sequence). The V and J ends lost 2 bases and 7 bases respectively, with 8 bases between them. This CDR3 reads CAWSTTGTQYF. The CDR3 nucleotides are TGTGCCTGGAGTACGACGGGGACCCAGTACTTC.

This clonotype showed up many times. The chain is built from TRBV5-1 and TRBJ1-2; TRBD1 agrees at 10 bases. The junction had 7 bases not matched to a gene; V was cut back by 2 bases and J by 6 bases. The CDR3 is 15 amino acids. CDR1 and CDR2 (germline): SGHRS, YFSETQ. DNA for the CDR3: TGCGCCAGCAGCTTAGCCGGGACAGGGGCGGATGGCTACACCTTC. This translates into CASSLAGTGADGYTF.

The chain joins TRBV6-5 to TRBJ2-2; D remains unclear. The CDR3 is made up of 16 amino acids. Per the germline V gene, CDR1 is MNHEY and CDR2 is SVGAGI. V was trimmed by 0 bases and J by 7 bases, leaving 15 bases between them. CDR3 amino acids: CASSYSTVDSGGELFF. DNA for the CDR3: TGTGCCAGCAGTTACTCGACGGTCGATTCCGGCGGGGAGCTGTTTTTT.

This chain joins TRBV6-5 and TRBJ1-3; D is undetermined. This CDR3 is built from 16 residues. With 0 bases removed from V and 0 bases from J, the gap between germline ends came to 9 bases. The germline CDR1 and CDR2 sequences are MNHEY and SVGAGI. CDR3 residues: CASSYSSQSSGNTIYF. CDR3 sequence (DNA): TGTGCCAGCAGTTACTCGTCGCAGAGCTCTGGAAACACCATATATTTT.

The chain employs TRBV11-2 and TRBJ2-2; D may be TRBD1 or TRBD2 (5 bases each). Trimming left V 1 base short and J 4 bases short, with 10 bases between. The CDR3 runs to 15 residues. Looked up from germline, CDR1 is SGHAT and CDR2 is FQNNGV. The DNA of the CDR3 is TGTGCCAGCAGCTTAGTCCCGGGGACCACCGGGGAGCTGTTTTTT. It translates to CASSLVPGTTGELFF.

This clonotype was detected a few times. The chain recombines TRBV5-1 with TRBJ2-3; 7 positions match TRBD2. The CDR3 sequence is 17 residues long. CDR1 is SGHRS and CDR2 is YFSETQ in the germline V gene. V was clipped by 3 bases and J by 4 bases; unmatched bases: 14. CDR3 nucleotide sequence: TGCGCCAGCAGCTGGCGGGGGATACGTCTATCCGCAGATACGCAGTATTTT. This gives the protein CASSWRGIRLSADTQYF.

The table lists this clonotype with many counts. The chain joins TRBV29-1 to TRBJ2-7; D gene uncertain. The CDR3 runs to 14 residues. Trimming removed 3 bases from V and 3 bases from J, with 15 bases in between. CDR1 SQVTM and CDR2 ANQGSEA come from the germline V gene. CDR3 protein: CSVEKLGPDYEQYF. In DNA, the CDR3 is TGCAGCGTTGAGAAATTAGGCCCAGACTACGAGCAGTACTTC.

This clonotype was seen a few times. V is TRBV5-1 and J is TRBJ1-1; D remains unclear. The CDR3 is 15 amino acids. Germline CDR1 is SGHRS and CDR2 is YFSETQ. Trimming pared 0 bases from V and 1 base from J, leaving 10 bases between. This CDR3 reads CASSLGEWGNTEAFF. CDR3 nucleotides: TGCGCCAGCAGCTTGGGAGAATGGGGGAACACTGAAGCTTTCTTT. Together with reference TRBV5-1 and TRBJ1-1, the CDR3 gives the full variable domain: KAGVTQTPRYLIKTRGQQVTLSCSPISGHRSVSWYQQTPGQGLQFLFEYFSETQRNKGNFPGRFSGRQFSNSRSEMNVSTLELGDSALYLCASSLGEWGNTEAFFGQGTRLTVV.

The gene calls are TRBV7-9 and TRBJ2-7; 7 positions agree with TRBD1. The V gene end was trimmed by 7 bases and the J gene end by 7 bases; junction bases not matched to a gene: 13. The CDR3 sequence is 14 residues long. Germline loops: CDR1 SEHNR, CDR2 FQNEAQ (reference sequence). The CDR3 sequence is CASTSWDRDPEQYV. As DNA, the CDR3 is TGTGCCAGCACCTCCTGGGACAGAGATCCAGAGCAGTACGTC.

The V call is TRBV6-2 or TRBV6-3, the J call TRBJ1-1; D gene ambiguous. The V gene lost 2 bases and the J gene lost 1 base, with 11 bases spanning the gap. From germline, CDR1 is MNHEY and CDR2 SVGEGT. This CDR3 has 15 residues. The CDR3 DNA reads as TGTGCCAGCAGTTACGGAAGGGCGAGGAACACTGAAGCTTTCTTT. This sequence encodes CASSYGRARNTEAFF.

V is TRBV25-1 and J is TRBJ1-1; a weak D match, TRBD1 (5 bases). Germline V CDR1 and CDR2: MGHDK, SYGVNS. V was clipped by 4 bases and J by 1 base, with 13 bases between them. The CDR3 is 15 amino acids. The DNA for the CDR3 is TGTGCCAGCAGTGCCCCTGACAGCGGGAACACTGAAGCTTTCTTT. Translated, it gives CASSAPDSGNTEAFF.

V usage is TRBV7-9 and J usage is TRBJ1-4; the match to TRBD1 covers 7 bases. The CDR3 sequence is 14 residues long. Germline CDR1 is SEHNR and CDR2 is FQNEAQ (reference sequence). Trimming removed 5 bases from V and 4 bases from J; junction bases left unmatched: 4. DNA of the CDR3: TGTGCCAGCAGCCATGGACAGGATAATGAAAAACTGTTTTTT. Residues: CASSHGQDNEKLFF.

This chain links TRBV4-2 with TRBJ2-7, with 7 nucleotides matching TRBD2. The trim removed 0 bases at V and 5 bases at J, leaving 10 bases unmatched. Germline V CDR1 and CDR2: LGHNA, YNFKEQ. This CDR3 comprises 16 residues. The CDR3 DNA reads TGTGCCAGCAGCCAAGATCCACGCGGGAGTTTCAACGAGCAGTACTTC. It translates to CASSQDPRGSFNEQYF.

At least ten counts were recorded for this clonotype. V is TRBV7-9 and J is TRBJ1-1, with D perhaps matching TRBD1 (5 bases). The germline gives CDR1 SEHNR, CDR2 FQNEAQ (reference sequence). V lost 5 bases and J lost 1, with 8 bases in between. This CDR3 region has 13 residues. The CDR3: CASSRDGNTEAFF. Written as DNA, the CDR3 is TGTGCCAGCAGCCGGGACGGGAACACTGAAGCTTTCTTT.

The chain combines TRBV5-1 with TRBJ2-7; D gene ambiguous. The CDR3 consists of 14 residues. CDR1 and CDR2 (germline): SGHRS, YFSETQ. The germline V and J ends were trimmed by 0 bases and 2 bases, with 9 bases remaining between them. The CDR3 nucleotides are TGCGCCAGCAGCTTGGGTCTAGTGACCTACGAGCAGTACTTC. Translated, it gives CASSLGLVTYEQYF.

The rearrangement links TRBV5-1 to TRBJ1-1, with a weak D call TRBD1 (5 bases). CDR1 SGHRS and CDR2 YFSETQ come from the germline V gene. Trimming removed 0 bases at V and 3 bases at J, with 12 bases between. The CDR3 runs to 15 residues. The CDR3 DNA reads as TGCGCCAGCAGCTTGGATAGGGGATTGGACACTGAAGCTTTCTTT. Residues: CASSLDRGLDTEAFF.

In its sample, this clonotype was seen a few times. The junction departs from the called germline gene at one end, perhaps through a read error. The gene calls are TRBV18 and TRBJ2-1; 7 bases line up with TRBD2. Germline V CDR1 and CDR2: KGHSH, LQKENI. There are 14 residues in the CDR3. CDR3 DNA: TGTGCCAGCTCACCAATAGCGGGCTCATCAGAGGGGTCCTTC. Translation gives CASSPIAGSSEGSF.

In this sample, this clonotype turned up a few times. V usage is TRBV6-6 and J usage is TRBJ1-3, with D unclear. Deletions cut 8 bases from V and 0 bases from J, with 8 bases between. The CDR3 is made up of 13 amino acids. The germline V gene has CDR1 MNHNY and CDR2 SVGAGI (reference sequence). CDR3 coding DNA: TGTGCCAGCTTTTCGAGCTCTGGAAACACCATATATTTT. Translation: CASFSSSGNTIYF.

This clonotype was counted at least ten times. In DNA form, the CDR3 reads TGCGCCAGCAGCTTGGAGGGCAGGGGCTATGGCTACACCTTC. It translates to CASSLEGRGYGYTF. This chain uses TRBV5-1 with TRBJ1-2; D might be TRBD1 (6 bases). Trimming took off 0 bases at V and 4 bases at J, with 10 bases between the two ends. CDR1 is SGHRS, CDR2 YFSETQ, per germline. The CDR3 spans 14 residues. The variable domain in full, completed from reference TRBV5-1 and TRBJ1-2, reads KAGVTQTPRYLIKTRGQQVTLSCSPISGHRSVSWYQQTPGQGLQFLFEYFSETQRNKGNFPGRFSGRQFSNSRSEMNVSTLELGDSALYLCASSLEGRGYGYTFGSGTRLTVV.

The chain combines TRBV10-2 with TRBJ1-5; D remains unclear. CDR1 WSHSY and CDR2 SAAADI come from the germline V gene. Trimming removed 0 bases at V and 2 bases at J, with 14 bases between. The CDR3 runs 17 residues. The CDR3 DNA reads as TGCGCCAGCAGTGAGTCGCGAAAGGGTGGTGGCAATCAGCCCCAGCATTTT. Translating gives CASSESRKGGGNQPQHF.

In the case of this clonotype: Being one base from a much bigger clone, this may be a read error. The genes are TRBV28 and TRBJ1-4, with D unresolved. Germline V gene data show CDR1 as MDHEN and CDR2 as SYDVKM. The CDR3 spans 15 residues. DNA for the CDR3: TGTGCCAGCAGTTTATGGGTTCAAACTAATGAAAACCTGTTTTTT. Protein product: CASSLWVQTNENLFF.

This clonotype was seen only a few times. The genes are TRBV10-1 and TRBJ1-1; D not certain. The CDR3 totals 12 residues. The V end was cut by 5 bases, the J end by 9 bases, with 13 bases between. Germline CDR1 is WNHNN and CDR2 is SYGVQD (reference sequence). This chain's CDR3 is CASSHSRDKAFF. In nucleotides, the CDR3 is TGCGCCAGCAGTCATTCTCGGGATAAAGCTTTCTTT.

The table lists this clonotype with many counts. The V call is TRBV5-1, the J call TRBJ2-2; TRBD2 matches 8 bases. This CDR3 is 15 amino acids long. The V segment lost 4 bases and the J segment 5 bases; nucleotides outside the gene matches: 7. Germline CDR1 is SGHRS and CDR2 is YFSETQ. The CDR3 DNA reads TGCGCCAGCAGCCAGGCGGGACTAGAGACCGGGGAGCTGTTTTTT. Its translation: CASSQAGLETGELFF.